A selection of T cell receptor beta chains follows, all from one sample in a study of identifying expanded T cells in peripheral blood. Produced via immunoSEQ multiplex PCR; TCRdb's table is partial and in-frame only. Among 120,000 or so clones, about 80% were seen once, and the ten largest hold 2.5% to 3.5%. The sequenced material came from blood. The receptors originated from a person aged 18 to 70 in good health. The CDR3 runs from the conserved cysteine through the conserved F or W. The order of the fields is D gene, clone size, V gene, J gene, CDR3 protein, CDR3 DNA. D genes are given only for firm matches. Size tells how often a clone was seen (once, few, many) or the class of an expanded clone, and some rows leave it out.

d_gene: .
abundance: once
v_gene: TRBV13
j_gene: TRBJ1-3
CDR3aa: CASSLNRVAGNTIYF
CDR3nt: TGTGCCAGCAGCTTAAACAGGGTGGCTGGAAACACCATATATTTT

d_gene: .
abundance: few
v_gene: TRBV6-5
j_gene: TRBJ1-6
CDR3aa: CASSFGGNSPLHF
CDR3nt: TGTGCCAGCAGTTTTGGGGGGAATTCACCCCTCCACTTT

d_gene: .
abundance: .
v_gene: TRBV7-2
j_gene: TRBJ2-5
CDR3aa: CASSLTETQYF
CDR3nt: TGTGCCAGCAGCTTAACCGAGACCCAGTACTTC

d_gene: .
abundance: .
v_gene: TRBV6-6
j_gene: TRBJ1-3
CDR3aa: CASSYGDSRNTIYF
CDR3nt: TGTGCCAGCAGTTACGGTGACTCACGAAACACCATATATTTT

d_gene: .
abundance: .
v_gene: TRBV6-6
j_gene: TRBJ1-3
CDR3aa: CASSQTGGGNTIYF
CDR3nt: TGTGCCAGCAGTCAGACAGGAGGTGGAAACACCATATATTTT

d_gene: .
abundance: .
v_gene: TRBV30
j_gene: TRBJ2-7
CDR3aa: CAWSIGFSYEQYF
CDR3nt: TGTGCCTGGAGTATAGGGTTCTCCTACGAGCAGTACTTC

d_gene: TRBD2
abundance: .
v_gene: TRBV6-6
j_gene: TRBJ2-1
CDR3aa: CASSLGLADYNEQFF
CDR3nt: TGTGCCAGCAGTCTCGGACTAGCGGACTACAATGAGCAGTTCTTC

d_gene: TRBD1
abundance: .
v_gene: TRBV27
j_gene: TRBJ1-1
CDR3aa: CASSLWPTGANTEAFF
CDR3nt: TGTGCCAGCAGTTTATGGCCTACAGGGGCGAACACTGAAGCTTTCTTT

d_gene: .
abundance: .
v_gene: TRBV16
j_gene: TRBJ1-3
CDR3aa: CASSLKDGTGNTIYF
CDR3nt: TGTGCCAGCAGCCTTAAAGACGGAACTGGAAACACCATATATTTT

d_gene: TRBD1
abundance: .
v_gene: TRBV13
j_gene: TRBJ2-7
CDR3aa: CASSLGQGAGYEQYF
CDR3nt: TGTGCCAGCAGCCTCGGACAGGGAGCGGGCTACGAGCAGTACTTC

d_gene: .
abundance: .
v_gene: TRBV7-9
j_gene: TRBJ1-1
CDR3aa: CASSHSGGFTEAFF
CDR3nt: TGTGCCAGCAGCCATAGTGGGGGATTCACTGAAGCTTTCTTT

d_gene: .
abundance: .
v_gene: TRBV6-5
j_gene: TRBJ1-1
CDR3aa: CASSYVRGRTEAFF
CDR3nt: TGTGCCAGCAGTTACGTCCGGGGACGGACTGAAGCTTTCTTT

d_gene: .
abundance: .
v_gene: TRBV27
j_gene: TRBJ2-7
CDR3aa: CASSLATGISYEQYF
CDR3nt: TGTGCCAGCAGTTTGGCTACAGGCATTTCCTACGAGCAGTACTTC

d_gene: .
abundance: .
v_gene: TRBV6-1
j_gene: TRBJ2-7
CDR3aa: CASGPGRLSEQYF
CDR3nt: TGTGCCAGTGGTCCGGGACGCCTCTCCGAGCAGTACTTC

d_gene: .
abundance: .
v_gene: TRBV18
j_gene: TRBJ2-5
CDR3aa: CASSPPLAETQYF
CDR3nt: TGTGCCAGCTCCCCCCCACTAGCAGAGACCCAGTACTTC

d_gene: TRBD1
abundance: .
v_gene: TRBV18
j_gene: TRBJ1-1
CDR3aa: CASSGPGQEGTEAFF
CDR3nt: TGTGCCAGCTCAGGCCCGGGACAGGAGGGCACTGAAGCTTTCTTT

d_gene: .
abundance: .
v_gene: TRBV11-3
j_gene: TRBJ2-7
CDR3aa: CASSLGTGTRSYEQYF
CDR3nt: TGTGCCAGCAGCTTAGGAACCGGGACCAGGTCCTACGAGCAGTACTTC